This TCR beta chain originates from a study of T cells in localized non-small cell lung cancer. Study-wide findings and caveats: Heterogeneity within the tumor remains possible, as just one region underwent sequencing. The study detected a median approximately 57 of the top 100 tumor clones in adjacent lung. Patients showing higher blood T cell density tended to see longer overall survival.

The data were produced by immunoSEQ multiplex PCR, yet TCRdb's version contains in-frame clones alone and is incomplete. This repertoire shows 4,300 or so clones, just under 95% found once; its top ten account for 3%. The CDR3 has 19 amino acids. Germline V lookup: CDR1 LNHDA, CDR2 SQIVND (reference sequence). V lost 6 bases and J lost 1; bases outside the gene matches: 18. With regard to this clone: Its cognate antigen is unknown.

The V gene is TRBV19, the J gene TRBJ2-3; 8 nucleotides line up with TRBD2. The source is a woman aged 35-75 years with stage I lung adenocarcinoma. The source was peripheral blood, collected before any cancer treatment. The CDR3 here is CASSLAGTGYGVRTDTQYF. Written as DNA, the CDR3 is TGTGCCAGTAGCTTAGCGGGAACGGGGTATGGTGTGCGCACAGATACGCAGTATTTT.